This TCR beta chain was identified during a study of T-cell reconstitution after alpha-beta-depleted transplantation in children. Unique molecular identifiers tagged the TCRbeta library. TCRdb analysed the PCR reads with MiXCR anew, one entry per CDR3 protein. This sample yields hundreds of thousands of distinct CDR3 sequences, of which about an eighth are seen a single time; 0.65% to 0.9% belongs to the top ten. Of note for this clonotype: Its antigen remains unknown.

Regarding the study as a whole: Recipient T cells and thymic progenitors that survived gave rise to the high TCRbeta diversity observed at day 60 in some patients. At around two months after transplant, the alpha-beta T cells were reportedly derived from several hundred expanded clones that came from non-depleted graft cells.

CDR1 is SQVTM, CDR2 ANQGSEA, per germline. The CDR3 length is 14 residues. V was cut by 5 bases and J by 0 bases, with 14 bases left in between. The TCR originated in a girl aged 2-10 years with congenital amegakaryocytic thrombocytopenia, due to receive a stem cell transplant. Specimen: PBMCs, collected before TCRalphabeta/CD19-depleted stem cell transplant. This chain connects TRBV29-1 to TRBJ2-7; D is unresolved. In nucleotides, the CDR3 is TGCAGCGTTTCTACGTTCACCATCTCCTACGAGCAGTACTTC. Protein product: CSVSTFTISYEQYF.